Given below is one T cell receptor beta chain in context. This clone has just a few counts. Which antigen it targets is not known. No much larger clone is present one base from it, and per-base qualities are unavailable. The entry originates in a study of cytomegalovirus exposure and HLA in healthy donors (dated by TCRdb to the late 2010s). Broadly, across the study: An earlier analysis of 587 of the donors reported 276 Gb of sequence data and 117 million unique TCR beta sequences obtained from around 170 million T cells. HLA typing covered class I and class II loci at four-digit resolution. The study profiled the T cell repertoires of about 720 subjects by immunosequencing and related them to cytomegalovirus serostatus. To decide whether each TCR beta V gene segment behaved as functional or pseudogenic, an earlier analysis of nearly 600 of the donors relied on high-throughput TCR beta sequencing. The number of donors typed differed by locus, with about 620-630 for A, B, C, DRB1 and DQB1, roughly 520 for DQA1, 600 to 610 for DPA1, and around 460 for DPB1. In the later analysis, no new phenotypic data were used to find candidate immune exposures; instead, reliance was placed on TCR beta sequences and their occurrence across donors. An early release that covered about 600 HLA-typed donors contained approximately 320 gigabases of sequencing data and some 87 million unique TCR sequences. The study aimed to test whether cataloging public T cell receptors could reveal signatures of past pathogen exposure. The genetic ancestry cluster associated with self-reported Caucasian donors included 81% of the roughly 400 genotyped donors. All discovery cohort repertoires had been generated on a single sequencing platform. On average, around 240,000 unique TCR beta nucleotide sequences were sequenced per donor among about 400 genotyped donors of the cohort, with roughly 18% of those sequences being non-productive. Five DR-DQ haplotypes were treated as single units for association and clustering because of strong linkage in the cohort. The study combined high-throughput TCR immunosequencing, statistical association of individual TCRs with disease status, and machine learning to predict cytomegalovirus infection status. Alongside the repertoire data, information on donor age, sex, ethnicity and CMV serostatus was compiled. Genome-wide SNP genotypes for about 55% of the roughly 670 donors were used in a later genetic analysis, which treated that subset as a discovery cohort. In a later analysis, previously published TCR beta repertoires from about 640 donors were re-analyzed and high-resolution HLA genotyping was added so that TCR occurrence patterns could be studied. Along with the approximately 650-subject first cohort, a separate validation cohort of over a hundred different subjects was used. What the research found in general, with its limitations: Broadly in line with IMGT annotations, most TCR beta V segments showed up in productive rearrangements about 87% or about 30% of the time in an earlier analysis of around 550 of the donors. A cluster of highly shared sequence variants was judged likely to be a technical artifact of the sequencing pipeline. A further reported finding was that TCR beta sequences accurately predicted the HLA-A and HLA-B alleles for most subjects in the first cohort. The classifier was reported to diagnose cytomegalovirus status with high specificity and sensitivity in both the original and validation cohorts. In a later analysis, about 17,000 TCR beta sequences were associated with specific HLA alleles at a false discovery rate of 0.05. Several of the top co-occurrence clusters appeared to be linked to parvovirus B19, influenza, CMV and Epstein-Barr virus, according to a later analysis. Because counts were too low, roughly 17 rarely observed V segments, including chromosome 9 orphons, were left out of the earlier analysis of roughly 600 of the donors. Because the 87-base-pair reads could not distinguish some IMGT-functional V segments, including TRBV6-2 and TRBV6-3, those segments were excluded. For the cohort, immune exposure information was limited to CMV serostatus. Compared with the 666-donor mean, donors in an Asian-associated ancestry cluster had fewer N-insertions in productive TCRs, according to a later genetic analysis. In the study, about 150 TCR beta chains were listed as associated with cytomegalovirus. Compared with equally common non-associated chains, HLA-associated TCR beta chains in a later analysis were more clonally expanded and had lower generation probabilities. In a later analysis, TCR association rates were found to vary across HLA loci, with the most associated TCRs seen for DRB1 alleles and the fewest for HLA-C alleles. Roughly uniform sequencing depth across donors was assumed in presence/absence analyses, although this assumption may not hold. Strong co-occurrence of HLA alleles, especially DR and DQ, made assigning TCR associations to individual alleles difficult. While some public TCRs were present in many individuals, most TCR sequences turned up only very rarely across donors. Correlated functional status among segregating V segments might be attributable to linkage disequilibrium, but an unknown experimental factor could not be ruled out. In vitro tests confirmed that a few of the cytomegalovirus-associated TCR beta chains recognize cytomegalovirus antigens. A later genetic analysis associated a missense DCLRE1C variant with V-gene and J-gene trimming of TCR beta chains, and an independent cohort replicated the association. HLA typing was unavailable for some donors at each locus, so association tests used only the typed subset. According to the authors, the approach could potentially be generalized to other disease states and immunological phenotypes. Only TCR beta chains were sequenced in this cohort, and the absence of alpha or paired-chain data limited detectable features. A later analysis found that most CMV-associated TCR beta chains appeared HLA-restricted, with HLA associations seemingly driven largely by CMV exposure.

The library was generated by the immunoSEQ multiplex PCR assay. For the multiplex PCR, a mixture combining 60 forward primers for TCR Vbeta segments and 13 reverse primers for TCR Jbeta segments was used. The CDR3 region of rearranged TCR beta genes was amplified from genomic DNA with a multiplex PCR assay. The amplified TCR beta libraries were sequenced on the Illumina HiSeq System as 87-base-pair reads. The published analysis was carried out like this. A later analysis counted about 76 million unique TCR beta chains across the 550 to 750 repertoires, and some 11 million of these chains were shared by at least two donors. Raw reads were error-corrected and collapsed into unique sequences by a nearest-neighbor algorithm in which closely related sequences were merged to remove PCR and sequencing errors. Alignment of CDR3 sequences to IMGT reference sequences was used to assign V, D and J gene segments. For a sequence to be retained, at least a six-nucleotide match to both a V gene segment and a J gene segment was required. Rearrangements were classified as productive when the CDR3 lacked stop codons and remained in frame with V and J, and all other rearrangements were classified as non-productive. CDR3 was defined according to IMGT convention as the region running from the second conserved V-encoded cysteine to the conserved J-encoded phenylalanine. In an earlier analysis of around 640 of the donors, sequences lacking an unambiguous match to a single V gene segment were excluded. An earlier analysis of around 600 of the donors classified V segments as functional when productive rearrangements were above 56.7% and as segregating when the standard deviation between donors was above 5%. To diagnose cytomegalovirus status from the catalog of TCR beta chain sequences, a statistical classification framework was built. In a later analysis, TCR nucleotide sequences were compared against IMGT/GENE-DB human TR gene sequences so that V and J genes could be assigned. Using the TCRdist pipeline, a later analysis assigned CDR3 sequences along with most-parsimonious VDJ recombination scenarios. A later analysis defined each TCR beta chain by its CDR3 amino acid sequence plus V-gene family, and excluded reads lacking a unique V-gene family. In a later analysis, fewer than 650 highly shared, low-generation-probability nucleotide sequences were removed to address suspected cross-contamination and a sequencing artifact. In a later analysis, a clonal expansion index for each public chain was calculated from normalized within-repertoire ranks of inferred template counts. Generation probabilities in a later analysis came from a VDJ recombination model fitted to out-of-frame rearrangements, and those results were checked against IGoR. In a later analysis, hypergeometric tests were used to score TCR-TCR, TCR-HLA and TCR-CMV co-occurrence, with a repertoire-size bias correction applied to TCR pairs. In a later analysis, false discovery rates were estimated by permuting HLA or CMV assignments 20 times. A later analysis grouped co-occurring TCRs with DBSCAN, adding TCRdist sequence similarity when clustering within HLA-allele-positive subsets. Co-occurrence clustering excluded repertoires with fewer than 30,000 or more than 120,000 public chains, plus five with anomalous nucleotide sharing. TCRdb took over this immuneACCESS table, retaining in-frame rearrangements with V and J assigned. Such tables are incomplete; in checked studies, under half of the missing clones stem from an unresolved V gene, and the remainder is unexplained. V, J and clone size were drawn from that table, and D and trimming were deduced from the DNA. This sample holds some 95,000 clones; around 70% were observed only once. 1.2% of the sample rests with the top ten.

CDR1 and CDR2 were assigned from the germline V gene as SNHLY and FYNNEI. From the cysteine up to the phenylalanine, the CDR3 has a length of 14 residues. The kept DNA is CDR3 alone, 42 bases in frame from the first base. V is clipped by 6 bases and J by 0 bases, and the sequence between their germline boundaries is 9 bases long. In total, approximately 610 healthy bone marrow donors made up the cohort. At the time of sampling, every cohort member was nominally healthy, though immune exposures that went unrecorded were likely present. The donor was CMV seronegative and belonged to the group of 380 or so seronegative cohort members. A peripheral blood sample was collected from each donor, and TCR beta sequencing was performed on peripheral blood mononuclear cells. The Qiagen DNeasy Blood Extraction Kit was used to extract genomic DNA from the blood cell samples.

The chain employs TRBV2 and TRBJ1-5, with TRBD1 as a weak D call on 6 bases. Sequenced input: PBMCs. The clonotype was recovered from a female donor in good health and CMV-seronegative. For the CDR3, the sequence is CASRGTNSNQPQHF. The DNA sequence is TGTGCCAGCAGGGGGACAAATAGCAATCAGCCCCAGCATTTT.